This T cell receptor beta chain was identified in a study of human T cells and chemical hapten exposure. Study summary: Upper-back patches of 0.01% DPC were read at 6 days. How much TCR each sample yielded varied, mostly because pooled library volumes differed slightly. Study-level findings and limits: No alteration of TCRs above 1 in 1000 frequency was seen with DPC sensitization.

Stated time point: patch test 3, about 24 weeks after DPC sensitization. Documented treatment: therapeutic diphenylcyclopropenone sensitization with weekly scalp DPC. This clonotype was recorded many times. Its antigen is as yet unknown. TCRdb re-called the RACE reads through MiXCR, storing one row per CDR3 protein. The table records tens of thousands of distinct CDR3 sequences, around 12% of them present only once. The source was whole blood, collected in connection with sensitization to the hapten diphenylcyclopropenone (DPC). This receptor was obtained from a man aged 25-45 years with alopecia areata. Some clones in this sample may be carry-over from other donors' samples.

CDR3 protein: CASSVEPNENTEAFF. The CDR3 DNA reads as TGTGCCAGCAGCGTAGAACCAAATGAGAACACTGAAGCTTTCTTT. V usage is TRBV9 and J usage is TRBJ1-1; D ambiguous. Per the germline V gene, CDR1 is SGDLS and CDR2 is YYNGEE. The CDR3 totals 15 residues. Trimming removed 0 bases at V and 1 base at J, with 10 bases between.